This T cell receptor beta chain was sequenced in a study of control samples from healthy donors and cancer patients. TCRdb's copy holds only in-frame clones and misses some; the assay was immunoSEQ multiplex PCR. The table has 170,000 or so clones, nearly 90% seen once. This CDR3 region has 15 residues. Germline-derived CDR1 and CDR2 are SGHVS and FNYEAQ. V shed 1 base and J shed 0 bases, with 8 bases lying between them. This TCR was recovered from a woman between 45 and 65 years old in good health. Material for sequencing was blood. The chain recombines TRBV7-6 with TRBJ2-3, with D possibly matching TRBD1 (6 bases). CDR3 DNA: TGTGCCAGCAGCTTAGTACAGGGTAGCACAGATACGCAGTATTTT. Translated, it gives CASSLVQGSTDTQYF.